Listed here are 14 T cell receptor beta chains from one sample, sequenced in a study of cytomegalovirus exposure and HLA in healthy donors. Sequenced by immunoSEQ multiplex PCR; TCRdb stores in-frame clones only, minus some. Counted here are some 200,000 clones, approximately 90% occurring once; the ten biggest clones make up more than 0.85%. Sequences were obtained from PBMCs. Receptors originate from a woman between 18 and 29 years old in good health and CMV-seronegative.

The chain is built from TRBV27 and TRBJ2-5, with TRBD2 identical over 14 bases. The CDR3 has 15 residues. Germline V CDR1 and CDR2: MNHEY, SMNVEV (reference sequence). The V and J ends lost 5 bases and 5 bases, in that order; junction bases with no gene match: 4. CDR3 loop: CASSGLAGGFETQYF. CDR3 nucleotide sequence: TGTGCCAGCAGTGGACTAGCGGGAGGTTTTGAGACCCAGTACTTC.

This chain joins TRBV6-5 and TRBJ1-4, with a possible D match to TRBD1 (6 bases). Trimming stripped 3 bases from V and 8 bases from J, with 16 bases between. The germline V gene encodes CDR1 MNHEY and CDR2 SVGAGI. This CDR3 contains 15 residues. CDR3 amino acids: CASSYRSGVEEKLFF. CDR3 nucleotides: TGTGCCAGCAGTTATCGTTCAGGGGTTGAAGAAAAACTGTTTTTT.

The chain has TRBV6-4 and TRBJ2-1; 8 bases align to TRBD1. CDR1 is MRHNA and CDR2 is SNTAGT in the germline V gene. This CDR3 spans 16 amino acids. V gave up 2 bases and J gave up 6 bases; unmatched junction bases: 9. The CDR3 nucleotides are TGTGCCAGCAGTGACAGCCTCGACAGGGGAAGCAATGAGCAGTTCTTC. Protein sequence: CASSDSLDRGSNEQFF.

This clone was seen only once. V is TRBV5-5 and J is TRBJ2-7, with TRBD2 matching 14 bases. The CDR3 is 17 amino acids. Trimming took 4 bases from V and 7 from J; bases not matched to a gene: 13. Germline CDR1 SGHKS, CDR2 YYEKEE (reference sequence). This CDR3 is CASSPGLAGVTTGEQYF. CDR3 nucleotides: TGTGCCAGCAGCCCGGGACTAGCGGGAGTCACGACCGGGGAGCAGTACTTC.

The chain couples TRBV11-2 to TRBJ2-5; possible D gene TRBD2, 6 bases. V dropped 1 base and J dropped 4 bases, with 16 bases sitting between them. The CDR3 totals 16 residues. The germline V gene encodes CDR1 SGHAT and CDR2 FQNNGV. CDR3 protein: CASSLAGAWFGETQYF. CDR3 sequence (DNA): TGTGCCAGCAGCTTAGCGGGAGCATGGTTTGGAGAGACCCAGTACTTC.

This chain joins TRBV27 and TRBJ1-1; 7 bases agree with TRBD1. Germline loops: CDR1 MNHEY, CDR2 SMNVEV (reference sequence). CDR3 length: 14 residues. Germline trimming cut 9 bases from V and 2 bases from J; bases unmatched to any gene: 9. For the CDR3, the DNA is TGTGCCAGAAACAGACAGGGTGGAAACACTGAAGCTTTCTTT. Translating gives CARNRQGGNTEAFF.

The CDR3 spells CAISVQTGRNYGYTF. The CDR3 coding sequence is TGTGCCATCAGTGTCCAGACAGGGCGAAACTATGGCTACACCTTC. V usage is TRBV10-3 and J usage is TRBJ1-2, with 7 bases lining up with TRBD1. Germline V lookup: CDR1 ENHRY, CDR2 SYGVKD. The CDR3 is 15 residues long. V lost 4 bases and J lost 2; bases outside the gene matches: 7.

The chain couples TRBV5-6 to TRBJ1-2; D may be TRBD1 (5 bases). The germline gives CDR1 SGHDT, CDR2 YYEEEE. Trimming removed 4 bases from V and 8 bases from J, with 24 bases in between. The CDR3 has 16 residues. DNA of the CDR3: TGTGCCAGCAGCCTCCCGACAGCTGTGCGGGGGTACGGCTACACCTTC. Translation gives CASSLPTAVRGYGYTF.

The V call is TRBV5-4, the J call TRBJ2-7, with 8 bases that match TRBD2. Germline V CDR1 and CDR2: SGHNT, YYREEE (reference sequence). The junction had 2 bases not matched to a gene; V was cut back by 0 bases and J by 0 bases. This CDR3 has 15 amino acids. The CDR3 here is CASSLAGGNSYEQYF. Written as DNA, the CDR3 is TGTGCCAGCAGCTTGGCGGGAGGGAACTCCTACGAGCAGTACTTC.

V gene TRBV7-6 combines with J gene TRBJ1-5; the D is unclear. The V gene's germline CDR1 is SGHVS and CDR2 FNYEAQ. The V and J ends lost 2 bases and 5 bases respectively, with 7 bases between them. The CDR3 consists of 13 residues. The CDR3: CASSLSGDQPQHF. The CDR3 DNA is TGTGCCAGCAGCTTATCCGGGGATCAGCCCCAGCATTTT.

The V and J genes are TRBV30 and TRBJ1-1; D is undetermined. V lost 3 bases and J lost 1, with 6 bases in between. The germline V gene has CDR1 GTSNPN and CDR2 SVGIG (reference sequence). CDR3 size: 12 residues. Here the CDR3 DNA reads TGTGCCTGGAGGCAGGAGAACACTGAAGCTTTCTTT. It translates to CAWRQENTEAFF.

The rearrangement links TRBV7-8 to TRBJ1-4, with D maybe TRBD1 (5 bases). The V and J ends lost 5 bases and 8 bases respectively, with 12 bases between them. Germline values: CDR1 SGHVS, CDR2 FQNEAQ. The CDR3 spans 13 residues. The CDR3 bases are TGTGCCAGCAGCAGGGGCGTTCGCGAAAAACTGTTTTTT. Protein: CASSRGVREKLFF.

V usage is TRBV5-8 and J usage is TRBJ2-5; TRBD2 matches 12 bases. This CDR3 region has 17 residues. The J segment lost 4 bases and the V segment lost 0 bases, leaving 7 bases of the junction unmatched. CDR1 is SGHTS, CDR2 YDEGEE, per germline. The CDR3 region is CASSLATGLAGAETQYF. In DNA form, the CDR3 reads TGTGCCAGCAGCTTGGCCACGGGACTAGCGGGTGCAGAGACCCAGTACTTC. The entire variable domain, with the rest obtained from reference TRBV5-8 and TRBJ2-5, is as follows: EAGVTQSPTHLIKTRGQQATLRCSPISGHTSVYWYQQALGLGLQFLLWYDEGEERNRGNFPPRFSGRQFPNYSSELNVNALELEDSALYLCASSLATGLAGAETQYFGPGTRLLVL.

The V and J genes are TRBV5-6 and TRBJ2-7; 7 bases match TRBD1. J was trimmed by 6 bases and V by 4 bases; bases with no gene match: 7. The V gene's germline CDR1 is SGHDT and CDR2 YYEEEE. The CDR3 loop spans 13 amino acids. CDR3 sequence reads: CASSILQGREQYF. Here the CDR3 DNA reads TGTGCCAGCAGCATATTACAGGGGCGCGAGCAGTACTTC.